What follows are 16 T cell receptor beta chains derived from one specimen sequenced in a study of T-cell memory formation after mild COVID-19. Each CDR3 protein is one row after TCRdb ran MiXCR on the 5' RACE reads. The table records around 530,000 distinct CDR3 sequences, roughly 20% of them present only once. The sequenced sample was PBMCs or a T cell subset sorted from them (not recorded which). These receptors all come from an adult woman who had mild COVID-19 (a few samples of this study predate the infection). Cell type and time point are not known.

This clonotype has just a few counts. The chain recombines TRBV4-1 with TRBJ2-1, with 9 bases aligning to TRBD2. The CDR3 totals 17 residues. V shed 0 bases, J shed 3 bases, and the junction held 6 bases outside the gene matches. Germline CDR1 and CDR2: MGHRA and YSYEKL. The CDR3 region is CASSQDHRLAVYNEQFF. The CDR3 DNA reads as TGCGCCAGCAGCCAAGATCATCGACTAGCGGTCTACAATGAGCAGTTCTTC.

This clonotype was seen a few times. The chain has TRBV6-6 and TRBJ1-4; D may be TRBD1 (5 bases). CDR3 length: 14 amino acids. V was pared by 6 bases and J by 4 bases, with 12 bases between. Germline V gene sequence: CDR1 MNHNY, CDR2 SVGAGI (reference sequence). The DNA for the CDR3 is TGTGCCAGCAGCCTAGACAGCGTTAATGAAAAACTGTTTTTT. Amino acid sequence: CASSLDSVNEKLFF.

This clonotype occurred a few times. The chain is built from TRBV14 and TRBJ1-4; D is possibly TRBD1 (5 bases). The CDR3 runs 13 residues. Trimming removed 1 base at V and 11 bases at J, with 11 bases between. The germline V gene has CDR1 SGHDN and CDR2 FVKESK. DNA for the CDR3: TGTGCCAGCAGCCAAGTAGGGACGGGCAAACTGTTTTTT. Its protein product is CASSQVGTGKLFF.

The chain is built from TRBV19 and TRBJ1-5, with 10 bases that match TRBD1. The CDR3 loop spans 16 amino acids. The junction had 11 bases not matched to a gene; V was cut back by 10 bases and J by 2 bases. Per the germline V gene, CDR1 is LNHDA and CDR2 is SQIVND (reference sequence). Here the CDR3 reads CAISPGQGMGNQPQHF. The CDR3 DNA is TGTGCCATCTCTCCGGGACAGGGGATGGGCAATCAGCCCCAGCATTTT.

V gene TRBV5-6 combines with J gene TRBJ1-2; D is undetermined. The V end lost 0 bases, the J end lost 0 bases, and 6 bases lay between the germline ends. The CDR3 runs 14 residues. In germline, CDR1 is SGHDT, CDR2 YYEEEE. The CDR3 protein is CASSLGHSNYGYTF. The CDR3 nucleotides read TGTGCCAGCAGCTTGGGGCACTCTAACTATGGCTACACCTTC.

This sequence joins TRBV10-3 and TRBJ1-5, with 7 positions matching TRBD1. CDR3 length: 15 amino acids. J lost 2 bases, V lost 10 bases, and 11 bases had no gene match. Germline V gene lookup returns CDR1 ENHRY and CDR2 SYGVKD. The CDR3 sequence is CANEGACSCNQPQHF. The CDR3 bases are TGTGCCAACGAGGGGGCGTGTTCGTGCAATCAGCCCCAGCATTTT.

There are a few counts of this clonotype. CDR3 region: CASSQRNGAPDTQYF. CDR3 DNA sequence: TGCGCCAGCAGCCAAAGGAATGGGGCCCCAGATACGCAGTATTTT. The V and J genes are TRBV4-1 and TRBJ2-3, with D possibly being TRBD1 (5 bases). In germline, CDR1 is MGHRA, CDR2 YSYEKL. Trimming cost V 2 bases and J 4 bases, with 13 bases left between them. The CDR3 totals 15 residues.

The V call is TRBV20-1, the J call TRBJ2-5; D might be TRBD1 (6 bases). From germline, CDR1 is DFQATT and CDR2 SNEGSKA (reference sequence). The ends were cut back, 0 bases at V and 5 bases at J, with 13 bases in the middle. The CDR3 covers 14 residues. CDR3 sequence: CSARDGGPLETQYF. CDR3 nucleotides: TGCAGTGCTAGAGATGGGGGCCCTCTCGAGACCCAGTACTTC.

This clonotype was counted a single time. The CDR3, as DNA: TGTGCCAGCAGCCTATCAGCAAACATGAACACTGAAGCTTTCTTT. Its translation: CASSLSANMNTEAFF. The chain carries TRBV9 and TRBJ1-1; no definite D call. The germline gives CDR1 SGDLS, CDR2 YYNGEE. Trimming pared 4 bases from V and 0 bases from J, leaving 13 bases between. The CDR3 is 15 residues long.

The CDR3 nucleotides read TGTGCCAGCAGCAACTCCCTACAGGGCGAAGAGACCCAGTACTTC. Encoded protein: CASSNSLQGEETQYF. The chain recombines TRBV6-6 with TRBJ2-5; TRBD1 is a possible D gene (6 bases). The V end lost 6 bases, the J end lost 3 bases, and 17 bases lay between the germline ends. In germline, CDR1 is MNHNY, CDR2 SVGAGI (reference sequence). The CDR3 runs to 15 residues.

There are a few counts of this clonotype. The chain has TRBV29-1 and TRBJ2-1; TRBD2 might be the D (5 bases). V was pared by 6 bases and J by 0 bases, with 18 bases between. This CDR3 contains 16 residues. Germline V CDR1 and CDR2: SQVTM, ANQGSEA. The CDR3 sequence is CSVGGKPGSSYNEQFF. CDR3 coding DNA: TGCAGCGTGGGTGGGAAGCCGGGGAGCTCCTACAATGAGCAGTTCTTC.

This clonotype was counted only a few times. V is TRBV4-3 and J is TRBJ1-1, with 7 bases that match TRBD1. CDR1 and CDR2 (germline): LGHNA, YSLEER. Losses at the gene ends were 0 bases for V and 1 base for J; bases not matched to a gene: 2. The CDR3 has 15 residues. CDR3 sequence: CASSQDSGGNTEAFF. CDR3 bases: TGCGCCAGCAGCCAAGATTCAGGGGGGAACACTGAAGCTTTCTTT.

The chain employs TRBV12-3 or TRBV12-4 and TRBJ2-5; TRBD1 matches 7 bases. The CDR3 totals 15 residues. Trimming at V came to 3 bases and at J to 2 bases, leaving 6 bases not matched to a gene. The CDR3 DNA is TGTGCCAGCAGTTTGGCCGGGACAGAGCAAGAGACCCAGTACTTC. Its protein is CASSLAGTEQETQYF.

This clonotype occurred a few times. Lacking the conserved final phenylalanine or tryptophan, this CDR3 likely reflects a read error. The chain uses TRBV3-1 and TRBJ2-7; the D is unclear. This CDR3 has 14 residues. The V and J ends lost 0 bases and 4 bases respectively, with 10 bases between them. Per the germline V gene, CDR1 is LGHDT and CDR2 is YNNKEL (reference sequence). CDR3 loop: CASSQESWAYEQYL. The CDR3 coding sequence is TGTGCCAGCAGCCAAGAGAGTTGGGCGTACGAGCAGTACTTA.

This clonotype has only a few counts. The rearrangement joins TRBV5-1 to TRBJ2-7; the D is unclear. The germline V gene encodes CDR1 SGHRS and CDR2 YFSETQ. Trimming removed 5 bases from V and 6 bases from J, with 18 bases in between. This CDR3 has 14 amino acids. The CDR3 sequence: CASRAKAAPAEQYF. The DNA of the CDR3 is TGCGCCAGCAGGGCCAAGGCGGCCCCGGCCGAGCAGTACTTC.

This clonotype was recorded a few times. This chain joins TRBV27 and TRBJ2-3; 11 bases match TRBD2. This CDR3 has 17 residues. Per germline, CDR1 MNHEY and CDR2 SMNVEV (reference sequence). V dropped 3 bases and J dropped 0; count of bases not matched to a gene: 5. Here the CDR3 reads CASSFLAGGPSTDTQYF. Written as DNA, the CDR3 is TGTGCCAGCAGTTTTCTAGCGGGGGGACCTAGCACAGATACGCAGTATTTT.